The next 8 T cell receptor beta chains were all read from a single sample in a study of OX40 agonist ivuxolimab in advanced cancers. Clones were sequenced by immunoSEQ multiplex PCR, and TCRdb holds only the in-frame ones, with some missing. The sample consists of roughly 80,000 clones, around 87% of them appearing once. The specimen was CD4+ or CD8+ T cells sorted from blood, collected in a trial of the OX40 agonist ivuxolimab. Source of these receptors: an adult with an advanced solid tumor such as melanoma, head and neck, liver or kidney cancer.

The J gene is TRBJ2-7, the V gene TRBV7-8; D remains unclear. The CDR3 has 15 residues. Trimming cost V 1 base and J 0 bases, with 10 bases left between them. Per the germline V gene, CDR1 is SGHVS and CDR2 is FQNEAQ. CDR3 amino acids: CASSLEQSFSYEQYV. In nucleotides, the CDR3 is TGTGCCAGCAGCTTAGAACAGTCTTTCTCCTACGAGCAGTACGTC.

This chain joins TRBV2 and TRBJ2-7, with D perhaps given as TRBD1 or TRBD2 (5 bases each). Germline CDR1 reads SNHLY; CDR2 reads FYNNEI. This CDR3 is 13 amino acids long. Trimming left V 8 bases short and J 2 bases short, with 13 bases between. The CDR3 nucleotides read TGTGCCAGCGATCGGGGACCTCCCTACGAGCAGTACTTC. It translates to CASDRGPPYEQYF.

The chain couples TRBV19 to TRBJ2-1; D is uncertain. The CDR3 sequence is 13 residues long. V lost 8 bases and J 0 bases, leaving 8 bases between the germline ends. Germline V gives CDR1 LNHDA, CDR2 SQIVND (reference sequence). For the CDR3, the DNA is TGTGCCAGTCGACTTAGCTCCTACAATGAGCAGTTCTTC. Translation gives CASRLSSYNEQFF.

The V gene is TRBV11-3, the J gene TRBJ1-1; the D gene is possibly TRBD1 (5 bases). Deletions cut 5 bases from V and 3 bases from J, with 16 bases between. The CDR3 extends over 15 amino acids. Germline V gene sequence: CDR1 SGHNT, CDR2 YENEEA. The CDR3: CASSPSGGVHTEAFF. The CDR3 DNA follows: TGTGCCAGCAGCCCCTCGGGGGGGGTGCACACTGAAGCTTTCTTT.

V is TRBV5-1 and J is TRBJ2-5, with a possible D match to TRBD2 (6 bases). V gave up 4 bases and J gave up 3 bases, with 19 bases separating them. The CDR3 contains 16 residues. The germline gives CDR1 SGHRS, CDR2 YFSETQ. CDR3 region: CASSLGTSDLKETQYF. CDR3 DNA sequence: TGCGCCAGCAGCCTCGGGACTTCTGACTTGAAAGAGACCCAGTACTTC.

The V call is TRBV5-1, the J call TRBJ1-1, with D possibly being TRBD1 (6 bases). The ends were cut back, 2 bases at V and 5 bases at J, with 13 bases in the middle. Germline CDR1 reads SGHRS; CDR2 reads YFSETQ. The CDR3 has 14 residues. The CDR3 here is CASSFNRVRTEAFF. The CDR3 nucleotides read TGCGCCAGCAGCTTTAACAGGGTAAGGACTGAAGCTTTCTTT.

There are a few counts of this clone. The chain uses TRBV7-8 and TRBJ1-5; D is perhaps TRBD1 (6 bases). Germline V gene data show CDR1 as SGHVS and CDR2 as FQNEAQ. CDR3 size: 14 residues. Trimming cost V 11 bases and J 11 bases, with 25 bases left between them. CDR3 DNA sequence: TGTGCCGGGCCTAAACAGGGCCGTCCGGCGACCCAGCATTTT. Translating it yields CAGPKQGRPATQHF. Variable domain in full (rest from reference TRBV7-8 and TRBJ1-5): GAGVSQSPRYKVAKRGQDVALRCDPISGHVSLFWYQQALGQGPEFLTYFQNEAQLDKSGLPSDRFFAERPEGSVSTLKIQRTQQEDSAVYLCAGPKQGRPATQHFGDGTRLSIL.

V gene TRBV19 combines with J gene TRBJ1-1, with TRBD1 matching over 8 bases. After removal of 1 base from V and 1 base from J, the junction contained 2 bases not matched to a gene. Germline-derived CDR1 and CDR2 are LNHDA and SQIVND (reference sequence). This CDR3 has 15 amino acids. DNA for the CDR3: TGTGCCAGTAGTATAGGGACAGGGTGGAACACTGAAGCTTTCTTT. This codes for CASSIGTGWNTEAFF. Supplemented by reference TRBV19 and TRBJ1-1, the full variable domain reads DGGITQSPKYLFRKEGQNVTLSCEQNLNHDAMYWYRQDPGQGLRLIYYSQIVNDFQKGDIAEGYSVSREKKESFPLTVTSAQKNPTAFYLCASSIGTGWNTEAFFGQGTRLTVV.